The text below deals with one T cell receptor beta chain. Its antigen is undetermined. Treatment defined: around 19 received Ad26.COV2.S at low or high dose, single or two shots; five or six received placebo; per-sample allocation not given. The investigators took samples on day 63 after the first vaccine or placebo injection. Recruitment in Boston yielded a donor of adult age, 18-55 years. Assay used: immunoSEQ multiplex PCR; TCRdb lists only in-frame clones, some missing. The sample lists roughly 400,000 clones; about 90% were seen once. The ends were cut back, 2 bases at V and 9 bases at J, with 17 bases in the middle. CDR1 is MNHNS, CDR2 SASEGT, per germline. The CDR3 is 16 amino acids. The data derive from a study of Ad26.COV2.S vaccination and SARS-CoV-2 variants. Across the study: Intramuscular Ad26.COV2.S doses were given once or twice, 56 days apart.

Study findings and constraints: It was vaccine recipients, not placebo recipients, who had the higher spike-specific TCR breadth.

The source was peripheral blood, collected in a trial of Ad26.COV2.S vaccine versus placebo. The sequence was collected from a person aged 18 to 59 who received the Ad26.COV2.S COVID-19 vaccine or a placebo. This rearrangement joins TRBV6-1 to TRBJ1-6; maybe TRBD1 (5 bases). The DNA for the CDR3 is TGTGCCAGCAGTGAAACAGGAATGGGTGGTGGTTCACCCCTCCACTTT. This codes for CASSETGMGGGSPLHF.